This is a list of T cell receptor beta chains from one sample in a study of shared clonotypes between healthy human individuals. Some clones are missing from TCRdb's copy, which holds only in-frame ones; the method was immunoSEQ multiplex PCR. The table has 90,000 to 100,000 clones, roughly half seen once. The sequencing input was PBMCs. The receptor source for this set is a middle-aged woman in good health. Some clones in this sample may be carry-over from other donors' samples. The conserved cysteine and the conserved F or W are not part of the CDR3 here.

J,V,CDR3
TRBJ2-7,TRBV28,ASSLGGGPPQY
TRBJ1-2,TRBV5-4,ASSFDTGPIGYGYT
TRBJ1-2,TRBV29-1,SVEVQGYGYT
TRBJ2-7,TRBV4-3,ASSQSPGDGGYEQY
TRBJ1-2,TRBV29-1,SVDGTGGNGYT
TRBJ2-1,TRBV7-2,ASSSLGSGQLYNEQF
TRBJ2-7,TRBV2,ASSEVTEEQY
TRBJ2-7,TRBV28,ASSFRTSGKHEQY
TRBJ2-3,TRBV7-9,ASSLGLAGGITDTQY
TRBJ1-2,TRBV7-3,ASSLDRSASGYT
TRBJ1-4,TRBV7-2,ASSLSGREKLF
TRBJ1-2,TRBV28,ASSLRRWGKNYGYT
TRBJ2-5,TRBV5-1,ASSLRTSGRNQETQY
TRBJ2-7,TRBV7-9,ASSSFTSLSYEQY
TRBJ1-1,TRBV29-1,SVVARWNTEAF
TRBJ2-4,TRBV4-3,ASSQDTGRNIQY
TRBJ2-7,TRBV20-1,SASGKNEQY
TRBJ2-1,TRBV18,ASSPAQGSREQF
TRBJ1-1,TRBV7-9,ASSLVFVDEAF
TRBJ2-1,TRBV7-9,ASSLGLISNEQF
TRBJ2-1,TRBV6-4,ATQAGGPYNEQF
TRBJ2-5,TRBV27,ATATGAVQETQY
TRBJ2-1,TRBV6-1,ASSTARGAGEQF
TRBJ2-1,TRBV7-3,ASSLIPGAGYNEQL
TRBJ2-3,TRBV5-1,ASSFSGSFSTDTQY
TRBJ1-1,TRBV6-5,ASKGPGGEAF
TRBJ2-3,TRBV30,AWTRGSTDTQY
TRBJ2-1,TRBV4-1,ASSQLDPNEQF
TRBJ1-5,TRBV5-4,ASSQSPRDQPQH
TRBJ2-1,TRBV7-7,ASSKGQRALDEQF
TRBJ2-7,TRBV7-9,ASSASTVSYEQY
TRBJ2-3,TRBV30,AWSVGSGTSTDTQY
TRBJ1-4,TRBV7-9,ASADRKLF
TRBJ2-1,TRBV29-1,SGRGPDNEQF
TRBJ1-5,TRBV11-2,ASSSGQGPQH
TRBJ2-7,TRBV2,ASEGRVDGEQY
TRBJ1-2,TRBV27,ASSLNGDVGGYT
TRBJ1-1,TRBV7-9,ASSFQRNTEAF
TRBJ2-3,TRBV4-2,ASSQGSWGTDTQY
NA,TRBV7-9,ASSQIGTNSYEQY
TRBJ2-7,TRBV7-2,ASSLRVGGQVTYEQY
TRBJ1-5,TRBV4-1,ASSSLPRTDDQPQH
TRBJ1-2,TRBV4-1,ASSPRMEVYGYT
TRBJ1-1,TRBV5-1,ASSLGTGVKNTEAF
TRBJ2-7,TRBV4-3,ASSQMLGLAYEQY
TRBJ1-1,TRBV29-1,SAADRGEYTEAF
TRBJ2-2,TRBV6-1,ASRGWERELF
TRBJ1-2,TRBV30,AWKVGGNYGYT